The 24 T cell receptor beta chains below come from one sample, sequenced in a study of cytomegalovirus exposure and HLA in healthy donors. PCR was performed using 60 Vbeta and 13 Jbeta primers. Sequencing used immunoSEQ multiplex PCR; TCRdb keeps in-frame clones, though not all of them. The repertoire holds approximately 150,000 clones, with over 75% as singletons. The sequencing sample was made of PBMCs. The receptors were gathered from a woman aged 30 to 39 in good health and CMV-seronegative.

CDR3 sequence: CASSQEYHSNTEAFF. The CDR3 nucleotides read TGCGCCAGCAGCCAAGAATACCACTCGAACACTGAAGCTTTCTTT. J is TRBJ1-1 and V is TRBV4-1, with D unresolved. CDR3 size: 15 residues. Trimming cost V 0 bases and J 1 base, with 9 bases left between them. Germline V gene lookup returns CDR1 MGHRA and CDR2 YSYEKL.

The J gene is TRBJ1-1, the V gene TRBV30, with 8 bases that match TRBD1. In germline, CDR1 is GTSNPN, CDR2 SVGIG (reference sequence). With V trimmed by 6 bases and J by 0 bases, 3 bases remained unmatched. This CDR3 is 13 amino acids long. The CDR3 here is CACQGALNTEAFF. The CDR3 region has the DNA TGTGCCTGCCAGGGGGCGTTGAACACTGAAGCTTTCTTT. Together with reference TRBV30 and TRBJ1-1, the CDR3 gives the full variable domain: SQTIHQWPATLVQPVGSPLSLECTVEGTSNPNLYWYRQAAGRGLQLLFYSVGIGQISSEVPQNLSASRPQDRQFILSSKKLLLSDSGFYLCACQGALNTEAFFGQGTRLTVV.

The chain uses TRBV5-1 and TRBJ1-2; tentative D call: TRBD1 (6 bases). Germline V lookup: CDR1 SGHRS, CDR2 YFSETQ. Trimming pared 7 bases from V and 0 bases from J, leaving 13 bases between. The CDR3 has 14 amino acids. CDR3 protein: CASRMQGTNYGYTF. In DNA, the CDR3 is TGCGCCAGCCGTATGCAGGGGACTAACTATGGCTACACCTTC.

The chain uses TRBV4-1 and TRBJ2-4, with D unclear. This CDR3 spans 15 amino acids. Germline CDR1 is MGHRA and CDR2 is YSYEKL. V was cut by 2 bases and J by 0 bases, with 8 bases left in between. The CDR3 is CASSQTVLAKNIQYF. The CDR3 DNA follows: TGCGCCAGCAGCCAAACGGTACTAGCCAAAAACATTCAGTACTTC.

This clone was counted a few times. This chain links TRBV2 with TRBJ1-1; 8 bases are a match to TRBD1. This CDR3 has 15 residues. V shed 3 bases, J shed 5 bases, and the junction held 8 bases outside the gene matches. Germline V gene sequence: CDR1 SNHLY, CDR2 FYNNEI. The CDR3 DNA reads as TGTGCCAGCAGTGAGATCTGGACAGGGAGAACTGAAGCTTTCTTT. Translating it yields CASSEIWTGRTEAFF.

The gene calls are TRBV5-1 and TRBJ1-1, with a possible D match to TRBD1 (5 bases). The CDR3 length is 14 residues. V was trimmed by 2 bases and J by 0 bases, leaving 8 bases between them. In germline, CDR1 is SGHRS, CDR2 YFSETQ. CDR3 nucleotides: TGCGCCAGCAGCTTAGGGGCTTTGAACACTGAAGCTTTCTTT. It yields the protein CASSLGALNTEAFF. The entire variable domain, with the rest obtained from reference TRBV5-1 and TRBJ1-1, is as follows: KAGVTQTPRYLIKTRGQQVTLSCSPISGHRSVSWYQQTPGQGLQFLFEYFSETQRNKGNFPGRFSGRQFSNSRSEMNVSTLELGDSALYLCASSLGALNTEAFFGQGTRLTVV.

The chain is built from TRBV25-1 and TRBJ2-2, with 7 nucleotides matching TRBD2. CDR3 length: 15 amino acids. Germline loops: CDR1 MGHDK, CDR2 SYGVNS. Trimming removed 4 bases from V and 6 bases from J; junction bases left unmatched: 8. CDR3 residues: CASSGRGLGAGELFF. In nucleotides, the CDR3 is TGTGCCAGCAGTGGGCGGGGGTTAGGAGCCGGGGAGCTGTTTTTT.

The chain links TRBV18 to TRBJ1-1, with D unclear. Germline loops: CDR1 KGHSH, CDR2 LQKENI. V lost 3 bases and J 1 base, leaving 9 bases between the germline ends. The CDR3 is made up of 14 amino acids. CDR3 in DNA: TGTGCCAGCTCACCGACAAATCCGAACACTGAAGCTTTCTTT. As protein: CASSPTNPNTEAFF.

This clone has just one count. The V gene is TRBV30, the J gene TRBJ2-7, with 7 positions matching TRBD2. Germline V gives CDR1 GTSNPN, CDR2 SVGIG (reference sequence). The trim removed 0 bases at V and 2 bases at J, leaving 7 bases unmatched. The CDR3 length is 15 residues. The CDR3 region has the DNA TGTGCCTGGAGTGTATTGGGGGAGGGGACCTACGAGCAGTACTTC. Its protein is CAWSVLGEGTYEQYF.

The chain employs TRBV2 and TRBJ2-7; D might be TRBD1 (5 bases). This CDR3 is 14 amino acids long. Deletions cut 3 bases from V and 5 bases from J, with 14 bases between. The germline CDR1 and CDR2 sequences are SNHLY and FYNNEI. CDR3: CASSDLIQGNEQYF. For the CDR3, the DNA is TGTGCCAGCAGTGATCTTATTCAGGGTAACGAGCAGTACTTC.

This chain links TRBV5-1 with TRBJ2-3; 9 nucleotides agree with TRBD2. Trimming at V came to 3 bases and at J to 6 bases, leaving 14 bases not matched to a gene. Germline assignment: CDR1 SGHRS and CDR2 YFSETQ. This CDR3 region has 17 residues. CDR3 sequence: CASSSAPLAGGADTQYF. The CDR3 DNA follows: TGCGCCAGCAGCTCTGCTCCTCTCGCGGGAGGGGCCGATACGCAGTATTTT.

The chain recombines TRBV6-5 with TRBJ1-2, with 7 bases that match TRBD1. V lost 3 bases to trimming and J lost 7 bases; unmatched junction nucleotides: 8. Germline lookup yields CDR1 MNHEY and CDR2 SVGAGI. CDR3 length equals 14 residues. The CDR3 DNA follows: TGTGCCAGCAGTTATATGGACAGGCAGGCTGGCTACACCTTC. Protein product: CASSYMDRQAGYTF.

The chain carries TRBV7-9 and TRBJ1-2, with 8 bases aligning to TRBD1. The length of the CDR3 is 13 residues. Germline CDR1 reads SEHNR; CDR2 reads FQNEAQ (reference sequence). The trim removed 5 bases at V and 2 bases at J, leaving 1 base unmatched. The DNA of the CDR3 is TGTGCCAGCAGCCGACAGGGGAACTATGGCTACACCTTC. Translation: CASSRQGNYGYTF. The variable domain in full, with the rest retrieved from reference TRBV7-9 and TRBJ1-2, is DTGVSQNPRHKITKRGQNVTFRCDPISEHNRLYWYRQTLGQGPEFLTYFQNEAQLEKSRLLSDRFSAERPKGSFSTLEIQRTEQGDSAMYLCASSRQGNYGYTFGSGTRLTVV.

This clone turned up a few times. The genes are TRBV6-5 and TRBJ2-7; D is possibly TRBD2 (6 bases). Trimming shortened V by 0 bases and J by 1 base, and 10 bases separated the two germline ends. Per the germline V gene, CDR1 is MNHEY and CDR2 is SVGAGI. This CDR3 spans 15 amino acids. This CDR3 reads CASSYSASASYEQYF. Written as DNA, the CDR3 is TGTGCCAGCAGTTACTCGGCTAGCGCTTCCTACGAGCAGTACTTC.

V gene TRBV27 combines with J gene TRBJ2-5; 9 bases agree with TRBD2. The trim removed 4 bases at V and 5 bases at J, leaving 8 bases unmatched. CDR3 size: 15 residues. Germline-derived CDR1 and CDR2 are MNHEY and SMNVEV (reference sequence). This CDR3 is CASSYSGSNSETQYF. The CDR3, as DNA: TGTGCCAGCAGTTATAGCGGGAGTAATTCGGAGACCCAGTACTTC.

In nucleotides, the CDR3 is TGTGCCAGTGAGTTTGACAGGGCAGGTCAGCCCCAGCATTTT. This sequence encodes CASEFDRAGQPQHF. The chain is built from TRBV6-1 and TRBJ1-5; 7 bases line up with TRBD1. Per the germline V gene, CDR1 is MNHNS and CDR2 is SASEGT. The CDR3 spans 14 residues. V lost 9 bases to trimming and J lost 6 bases; unmatched junction nucleotides: 11.

The V gene is TRBV30, the J gene TRBJ2-1; TRBD2 matches at 7 bases. CDR3 length equals 15 residues. V was clipped by 2 bases and J by 4 bases; unmatched bases: 8. Germline loops: CDR1 GTSNPN, CDR2 SVGIG (reference sequence). CDR3: CAWSKDGGGYNEQFF. In nucleotides, the CDR3 is TGTGCCTGGAGTAAGGATGGCGGGGGTTACAATGAGCAGTTCTTC.

This chain links TRBV7-2 with TRBJ2-1, with 10 positions matching TRBD1. The V and J ends lost 5 bases and 7 bases, in that order; junction bases with no gene match: 5. This CDR3 region has 14 residues. The germline gives CDR1 SGHTA, CDR2 FQGNSA. This CDR3 is CASSLGQGGNEQFF. In nucleotides, the CDR3 is TGTGCCAGCAGCCTCGGACAGGGGGGGAATGAGCAGTTCTTC.

The genes are TRBV6-4 and TRBJ2-3; D is ambiguous. Looked up from germline, CDR1 is MRHNA and CDR2 is SNTAGT. The CDR3 totals 13 residues. The V end was cut by 4 bases, the J end by 2 bases, with 7 bases between. In DNA form, the CDR3 reads TGTGCCAGCAGTGGAGAGGCCACAGATACGCAGTATTTT. Residues: CASSGEATDTQYF.

This rearrangement joins TRBV18 to TRBJ1-2, with 7 bases fitting TRBD1. Germline loops: CDR1 KGHSH, CDR2 LQKENI. The CDR3 is made up of 15 amino acids. V dropped 2 bases and J dropped 12; count of bases not matched to a gene: 15. CDR3: CASSPTRDRRGSDTF. The DNA for the CDR3 is TGTGCCAGCTCACCAACTAGGGACAGACGGGGGTCGGACACCTTC.

V gene TRBV6-1 combines with J gene TRBJ2-1; the D gene is possibly TRBD1 (5 bases). Germline CDR1 and CDR2: MNHNS and SASEGT. V was shortened by 7 bases and J by 10 bases, with 11 bases between the two germline ends. The CDR3 extends over 11 amino acids. The CDR3 region has the DNA TGTGCCAGCACTCAGGGCATCGAGCAGTTCTTC. This codes for CASTQGIEQFF.

V usage is TRBV6-7 and J usage is TRBJ1-6, with 7 nucleotides matching TRBD1. TRBV6-7 is annotated as an ORF whose role is uncertain. V lost 5 bases, J lost 8 bases, and 12 bases stayed unmatched. The CDR3 spans 16 residues. This CDR3 is CASSTGQAGGYSPLHF. CDR3 sequence (DNA): TGTGCCAGCAGTACAGGACAGGCGGGGGGGTATTCACCCCTCCACTTT.

J is TRBJ2-2 and V is TRBV11-3; 7 nucleotides agree with TRBD2. Germline CDR1 is SGHNT and CDR2 is YENEEA. This CDR3 is built from 16 residues. Trimming took 1 base from V and 5 from J; bases not matched to a gene: 7. The DNA of the CDR3 is TGTGCCAGCAGCTTAGGATGGCGGGAGAGGACCGGGGAGCTGTTTTTT. Amino acid sequence: CASSLGWRERTGELFF.

V is TRBV28 and J is TRBJ2-1, with 10 bases identical to TRBD2. The CDR3 loop spans 16 amino acids. Germline trimming cut 3 bases from V and 7 bases from J; bases unmatched to any gene: 9. From germline, CDR1 is MDHEN and CDR2 SYDVKM. This CDR3 reads CASSFPTGLAENEQFF. The CDR3, as DNA: TGTGCCAGCAGTTTCCCAACCGGACTAGCGGAAAATGAGCAGTTCTTC.